This T cell receptor (beta chain) was sequenced for a study of blood T cell repertoires in COVID-19. The length of the CDR3 is 15 residues. Germline loops: CDR1 LNHDA, CDR2 SQIVND (reference sequence). V was clipped by 1 base and J by 2 bases, with 11 bases between them. Sequencing was performed with immunoSEQ multiplex PCR; in TCRdb, only in-frame clones are kept and a portion is missing. The sample carries nearly 70,000 clones, roughly nine tenths recorded once. The sample comprised peripheral blood. This chain joins TRBV19 and TRBJ2-5; D may be TRBD1 (6 bases). This TCR came from a man aged 40-55 years with COVID-19, enrolled during active disease. CDR3 region: CASSIGQAAQETQYF. CDR3 nucleotide sequence: TGTGCCAGTAGTATAGGACAGGCGGCTCAAGAGACCCAGTACTTC.